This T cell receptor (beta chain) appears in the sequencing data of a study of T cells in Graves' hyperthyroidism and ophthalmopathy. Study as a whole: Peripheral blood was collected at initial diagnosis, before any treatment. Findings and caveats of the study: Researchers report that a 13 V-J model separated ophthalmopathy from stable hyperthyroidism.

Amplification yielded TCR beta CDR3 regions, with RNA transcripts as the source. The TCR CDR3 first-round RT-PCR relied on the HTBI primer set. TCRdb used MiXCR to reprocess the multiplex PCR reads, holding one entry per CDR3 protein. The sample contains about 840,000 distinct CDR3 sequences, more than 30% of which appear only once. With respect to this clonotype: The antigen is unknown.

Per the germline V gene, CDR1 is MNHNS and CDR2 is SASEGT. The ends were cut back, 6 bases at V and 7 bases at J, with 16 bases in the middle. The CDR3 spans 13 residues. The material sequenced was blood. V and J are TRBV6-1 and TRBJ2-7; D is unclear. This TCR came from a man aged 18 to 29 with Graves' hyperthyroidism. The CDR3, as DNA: TGTGCCAGCAGCGCGGATACGACCGGGGAGCAGTACTTC. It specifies CASSADTTGEQYF.